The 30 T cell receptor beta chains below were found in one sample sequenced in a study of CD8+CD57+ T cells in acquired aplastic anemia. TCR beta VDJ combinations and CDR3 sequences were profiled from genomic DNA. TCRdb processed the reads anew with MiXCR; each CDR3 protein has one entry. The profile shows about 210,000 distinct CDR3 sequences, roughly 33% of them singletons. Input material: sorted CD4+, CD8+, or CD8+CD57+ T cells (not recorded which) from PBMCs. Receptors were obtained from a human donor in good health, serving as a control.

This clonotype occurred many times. Here the CDR3 reads CASSFLSPTEAFF. DNA of the CDR3: TGTGCCAGCAGCTTTTTGTCCCCCACTGAAGCTTTCTTT. J is TRBJ1-1 and V is TRBV7-9, with unresolved D. Germline V gene lookup returns CDR1 SEHNR and CDR2 FQNEAQ (reference sequence). The CDR3 covers 13 residues. V shed 3 bases and J shed 4 bases, with 9 bases lying between them. Supplemented by reference TRBV7-9 and TRBJ1-1, the full variable domain reads DTGVSQNPRHKITKRGQNVTFRCDPISEHNRLYWYRQTLGQGPEFLTYFQNEAQLEKSRLLSDRFSAERPKGSFSTLEIQRTEQGDSAMYLCASSFLSPTEAFFGQGTRLTVV.

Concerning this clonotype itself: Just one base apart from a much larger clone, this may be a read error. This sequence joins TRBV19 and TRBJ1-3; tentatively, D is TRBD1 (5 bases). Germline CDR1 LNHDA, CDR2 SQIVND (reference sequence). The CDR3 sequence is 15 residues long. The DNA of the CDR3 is TGTGCCAGTAGGTCAGGGAAGGGCTCTGGAAACACCGTATATTTT. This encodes CASRSGKGSGNTVYF. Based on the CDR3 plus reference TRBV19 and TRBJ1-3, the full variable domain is DGGITQSPKYLFRKEGQNVTLSCEQNLNHDAMYWYRQDPGQGLRLIYYSQIVNDFQKGDIAEGYSVSREKKESFPLTVTSAQKNPTAFYLCASRSGKGSGNTVYFGEGSWLTVV.

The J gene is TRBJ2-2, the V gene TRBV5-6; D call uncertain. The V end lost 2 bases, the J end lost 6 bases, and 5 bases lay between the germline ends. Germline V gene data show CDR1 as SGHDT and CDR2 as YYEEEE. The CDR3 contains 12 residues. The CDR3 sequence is CASSFSSGELFF. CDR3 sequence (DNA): TGTGCCAGCAGCTTCTCCTCCGGGGAGCTGTTTTTT. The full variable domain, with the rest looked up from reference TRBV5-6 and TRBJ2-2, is DAGVTQSPTHLIKTRGQQVTLRCSPKSGHDTVSWYQQALGQGPQFIFQYYEEEERQRGNFPDRFSGHQFPNYSSELNVNALLLGDSALYLCASSFSSGELFFGEGSRLTVL.

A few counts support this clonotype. The CDR3 spells CASSPVGPSEQYF. Written as DNA, the CDR3 is TGTGCCAGCTCACCCGTTGGTCCCTCCGAGCAGTACTTC. V gene TRBV18 combines with J gene TRBJ2-7, with unresolved D. Germline loops: CDR1 KGHSH, CDR2 LQKENI. The ends were cut back, 3 bases at V and 6 bases at J, with 12 bases in the middle. CDR3 size: 13 residues.

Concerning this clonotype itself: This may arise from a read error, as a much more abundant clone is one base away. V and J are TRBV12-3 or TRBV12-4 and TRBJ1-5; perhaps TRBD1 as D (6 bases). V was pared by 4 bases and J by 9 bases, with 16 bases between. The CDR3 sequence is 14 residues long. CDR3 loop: CASSSGDSARPQHF. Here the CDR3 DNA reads TGTGCCAGCAGTTCAGGGGATTCAGCTCGGCCCCAGCATTTT.

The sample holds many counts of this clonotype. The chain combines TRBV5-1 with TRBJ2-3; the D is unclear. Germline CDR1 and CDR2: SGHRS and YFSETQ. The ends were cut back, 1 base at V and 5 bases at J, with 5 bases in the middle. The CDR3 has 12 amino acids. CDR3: CASSLMEDTQYF. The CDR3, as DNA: TGCGCCAGCAGCTTGATGGAAGATACGCAGTATTTT. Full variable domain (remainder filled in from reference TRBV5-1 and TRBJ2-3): KAGVTQTPRYLIKTRGQQVTLSCSPISGHRSVSWYQQTPGQGLQFLFEYFSETQRNKGNFPGRFSGRQFSNSRSEMNVSTLELGDSALYLCASSLMEDTQYFGPGTRLTVL.

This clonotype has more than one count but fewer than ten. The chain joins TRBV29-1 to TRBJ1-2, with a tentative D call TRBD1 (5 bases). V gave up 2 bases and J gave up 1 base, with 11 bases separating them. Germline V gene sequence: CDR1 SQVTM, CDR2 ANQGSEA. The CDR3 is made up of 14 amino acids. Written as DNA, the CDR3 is TGCAGCGTTGAACGCAGGGCGAATAACTATGGCTACACCTTC. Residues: CSVERRANNYGYTF. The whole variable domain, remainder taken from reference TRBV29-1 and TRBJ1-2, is SAVISQKPSRDICQRGTSLTIQCQVDSQVTMMFWYRQQPGQSLTLIATANQGSEATYESGFVIDKFPISRPNLTFSTLTVSNMSPEDSSIYLCSVERRANNYGYTFGSGTRLTVV.

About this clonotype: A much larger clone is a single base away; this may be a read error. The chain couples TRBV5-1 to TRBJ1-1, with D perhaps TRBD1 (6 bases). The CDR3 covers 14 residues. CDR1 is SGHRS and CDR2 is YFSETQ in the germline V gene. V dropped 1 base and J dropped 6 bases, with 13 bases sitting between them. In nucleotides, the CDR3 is TGCGCCAGCAGCTTGCTCCAGGGGCTCGCTGAAGCTTTCTTT. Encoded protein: CASSLLQGLAEAFF.

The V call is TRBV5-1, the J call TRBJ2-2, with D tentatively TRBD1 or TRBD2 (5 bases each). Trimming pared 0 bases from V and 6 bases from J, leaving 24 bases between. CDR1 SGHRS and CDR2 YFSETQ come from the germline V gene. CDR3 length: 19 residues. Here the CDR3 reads CASSLATAVGVFRAGELFF. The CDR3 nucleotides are TGCGCCAGCAGCTTGGCCACAGCGGTGGGGGTGTTCAGGGCCGGGGAGCTGTTTTTT. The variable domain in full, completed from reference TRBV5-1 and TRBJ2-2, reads KAGVTQTPRYLIKTRGQQVTLSCSPISGHRSVSWYQQTPGQGLQFLFEYFSETQRNKGNFPGRFSGRQFSNSRSEMNVSTLELGDSALYLCASSLATAVGVFRAGELFFGEGSRLTVL.

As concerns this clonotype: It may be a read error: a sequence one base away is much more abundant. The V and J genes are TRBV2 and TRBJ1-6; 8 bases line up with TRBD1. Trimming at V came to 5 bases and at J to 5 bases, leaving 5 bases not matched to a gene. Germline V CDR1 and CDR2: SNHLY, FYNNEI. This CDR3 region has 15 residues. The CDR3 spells CASSLDRGNNSPLHF. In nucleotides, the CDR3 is TGTGCCAGCAGTCTAGACAGGGGCAATAATTCACCCCTCCACTTT.

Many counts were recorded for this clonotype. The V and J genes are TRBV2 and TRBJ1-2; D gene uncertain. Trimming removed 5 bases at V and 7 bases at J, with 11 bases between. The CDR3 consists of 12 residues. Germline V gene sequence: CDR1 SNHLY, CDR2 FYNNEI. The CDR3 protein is CASSSGSGGYTF. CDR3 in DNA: TGTGCCAGCAGTTCAGGTTCTGGTGGCTACACCTTC. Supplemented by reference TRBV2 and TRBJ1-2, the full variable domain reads EPEVTQTPSHQVTQMGQEVILRCVPISNHLYFYWYRQILGQKVEFLVSFYNNEISEKSEIFDDQFSVERPDGSNFTLKIRSTKLEDSAMYFCASSSGSGGYTFGSGTRLTVV.

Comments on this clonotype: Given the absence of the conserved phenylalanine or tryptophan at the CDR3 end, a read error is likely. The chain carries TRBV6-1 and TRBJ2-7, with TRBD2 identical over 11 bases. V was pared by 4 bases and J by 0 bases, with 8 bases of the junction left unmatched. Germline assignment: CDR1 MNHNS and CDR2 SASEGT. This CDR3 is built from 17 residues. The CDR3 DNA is TGTGCCAGCAGTGCGGTCGGGACTAGCGGAAGCTCCTACGAGCAGTACCTC. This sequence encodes CASSAVGTSGSSYEQYL.

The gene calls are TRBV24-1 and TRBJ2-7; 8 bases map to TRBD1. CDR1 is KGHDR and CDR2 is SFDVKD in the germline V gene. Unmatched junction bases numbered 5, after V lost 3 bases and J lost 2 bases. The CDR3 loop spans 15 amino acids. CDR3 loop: CATSDRRTGPYEQYF. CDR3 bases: TGTGCCACCAGTGATCGACGGACAGGGCCCTACGAGCAGTACTTC.

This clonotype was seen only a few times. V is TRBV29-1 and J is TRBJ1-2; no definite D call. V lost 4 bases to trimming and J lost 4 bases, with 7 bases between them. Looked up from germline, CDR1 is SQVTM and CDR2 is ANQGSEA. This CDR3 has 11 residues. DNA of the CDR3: TGCAGCGTTGGAGTTGGCTATGGCTACACCTTC. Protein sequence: CSVGVGYGYTF.

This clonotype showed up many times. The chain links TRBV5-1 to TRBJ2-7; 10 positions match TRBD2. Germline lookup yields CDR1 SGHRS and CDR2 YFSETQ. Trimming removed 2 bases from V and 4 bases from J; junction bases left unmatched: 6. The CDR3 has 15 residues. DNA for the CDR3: TGCGCCAGCAGCTTACTCCTAGCGGGAGCGTACGAGCAGTACTTC. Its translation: CASSLLLAGAYEQYF.

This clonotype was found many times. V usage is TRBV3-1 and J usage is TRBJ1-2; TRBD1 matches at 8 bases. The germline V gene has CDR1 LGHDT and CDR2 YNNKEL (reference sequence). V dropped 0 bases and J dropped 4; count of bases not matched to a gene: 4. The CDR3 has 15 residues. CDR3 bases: TGTGCCAGCAGCCAAGATTGGACAGGGATCTATGGCTACACCTTC. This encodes CASSQDWTGIYGYTF.

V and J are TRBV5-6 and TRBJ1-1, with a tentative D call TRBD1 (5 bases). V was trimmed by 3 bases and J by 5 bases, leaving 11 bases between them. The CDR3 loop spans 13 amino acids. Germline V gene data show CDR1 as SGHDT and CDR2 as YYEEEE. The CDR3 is CASSWDAATEAFF. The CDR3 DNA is TGTGCCAGCAGCTGGGACGCTGCTACTGAAGCTTTCTTT.

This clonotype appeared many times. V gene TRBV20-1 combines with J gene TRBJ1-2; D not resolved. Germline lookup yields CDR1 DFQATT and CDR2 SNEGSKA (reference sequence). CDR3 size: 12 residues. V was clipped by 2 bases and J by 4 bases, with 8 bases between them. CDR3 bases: TGCAGTGCTAGAATCTGGGCCTATGGCTACACCTTC. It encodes CSARIWAYGYTF.

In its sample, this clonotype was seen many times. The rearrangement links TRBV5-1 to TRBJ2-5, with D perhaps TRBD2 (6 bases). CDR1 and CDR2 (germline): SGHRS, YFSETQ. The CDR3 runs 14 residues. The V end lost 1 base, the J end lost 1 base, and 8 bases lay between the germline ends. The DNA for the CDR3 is TGCGCCAGCAGCTTGCTGCGGGGCCAAGAGACCCAGTACTTC. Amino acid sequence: CASSLLRGQETQYF.

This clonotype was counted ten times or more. Here the CDR3 reads CASNWLQGGNYGYTF. CDR3 nucleotide sequence: TGTGCCAGCAACTGGTTACAGGGAGGGAACTATGGCTACACCTTC. V gene TRBV2 combines with J gene TRBJ1-2; D is perhaps TRBD1 (6 bases). Germline CDR1 is SNHLY and CDR2 is FYNNEI. The V end was cut by 7 bases, the J end by 2 bases, with 17 bases between. The CDR3 loop spans 15 amino acids. The full variable domain, rest sourced from reference TRBV2 and TRBJ1-2, is EPEVTQTPSHQVTQMGQEVILRCVPISNHLYFYWYRQILGQKVEFLVSFYNNEISEKSEIFDDQFSVERPDGSNFTLKIRSTKLEDSAMYFCASNWLQGGNYGYTFGSGTRLTVV.

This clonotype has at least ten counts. This chain's CDR3 is CASSHTDRPSNQPQHF. The DNA of the CDR3 is TGTGCCAGTAGTCACACGGACAGGCCTAGCAATCAGCCCCAGCATTTT. The chain has TRBV19 and TRBJ1-5; 7 bases are a match to TRBD1. The V gene end was trimmed by 5 bases and the J gene end by 0 bases; junction bases not matched to a gene: 7. This CDR3 contains 16 residues. Per the germline V gene, CDR1 is LNHDA and CDR2 is SQIVND (reference sequence).

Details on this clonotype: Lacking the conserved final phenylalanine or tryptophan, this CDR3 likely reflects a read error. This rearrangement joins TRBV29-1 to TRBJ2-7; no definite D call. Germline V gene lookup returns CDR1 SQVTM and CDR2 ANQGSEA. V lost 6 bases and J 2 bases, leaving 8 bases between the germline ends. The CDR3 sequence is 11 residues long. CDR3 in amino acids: CSVLRAYEQYL. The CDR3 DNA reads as TGCAGCGTGCTGCGCGCCTACGAGCAGTACCTC.

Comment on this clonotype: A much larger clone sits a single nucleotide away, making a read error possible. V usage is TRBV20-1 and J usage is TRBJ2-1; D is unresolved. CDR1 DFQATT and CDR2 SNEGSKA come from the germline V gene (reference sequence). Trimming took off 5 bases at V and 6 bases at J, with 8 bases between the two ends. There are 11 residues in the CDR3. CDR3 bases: TGCAGTGCTCACAAAGGCAATGAGCAGTTCTTC. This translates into CSAHKGNEQFF.

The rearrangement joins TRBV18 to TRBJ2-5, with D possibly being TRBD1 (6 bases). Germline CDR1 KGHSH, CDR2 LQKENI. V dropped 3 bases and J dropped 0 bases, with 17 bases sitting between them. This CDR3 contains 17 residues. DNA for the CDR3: TGTGCCAGCTCACCTACACAGGGACAAAGGTACCAAGAGACCCAGTACTTC. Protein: CASSPTQGQRYQETQYF.

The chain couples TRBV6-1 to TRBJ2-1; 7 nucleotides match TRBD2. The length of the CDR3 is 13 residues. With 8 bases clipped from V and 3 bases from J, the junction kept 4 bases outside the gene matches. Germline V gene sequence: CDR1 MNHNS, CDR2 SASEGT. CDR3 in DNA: TGTGCCAGCCTTGAGCGGGACTACAATGAGCAGTTCTTC. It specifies CASLERDYNEQFF.

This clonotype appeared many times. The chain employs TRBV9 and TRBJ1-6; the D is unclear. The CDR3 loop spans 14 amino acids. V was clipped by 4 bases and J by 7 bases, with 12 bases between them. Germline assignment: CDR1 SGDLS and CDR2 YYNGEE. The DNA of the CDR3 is TGTGCCAGCAGCCGCTCAACAGAGAATTCACCCCTCCACTTT. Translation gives CASSRSTENSPLHF.

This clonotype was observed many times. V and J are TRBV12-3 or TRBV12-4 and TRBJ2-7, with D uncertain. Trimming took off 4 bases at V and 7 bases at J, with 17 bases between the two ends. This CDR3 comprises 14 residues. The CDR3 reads CASSSREESGEQYF. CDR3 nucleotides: TGTGCCAGCAGTTCCCGTGAGGAGTCTGGGGAGCAGTACTTC.

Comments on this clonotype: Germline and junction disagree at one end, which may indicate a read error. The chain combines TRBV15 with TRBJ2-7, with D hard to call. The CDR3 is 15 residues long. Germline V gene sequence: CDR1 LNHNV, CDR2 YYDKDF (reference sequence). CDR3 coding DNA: TGTGCCGCCAGCAGAGATTTCACATCCTCCCACGAGCAGTACTTC. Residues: CAASRDFTSSHEQYF.

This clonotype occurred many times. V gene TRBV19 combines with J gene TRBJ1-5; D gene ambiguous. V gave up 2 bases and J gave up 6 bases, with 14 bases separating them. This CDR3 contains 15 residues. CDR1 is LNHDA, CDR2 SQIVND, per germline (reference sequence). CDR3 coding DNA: TGTGCCAGTAGTATAACTTCAACCGCGGGTCAGCCCCAGCATTTT. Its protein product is CASSITSTAGQPQHF.

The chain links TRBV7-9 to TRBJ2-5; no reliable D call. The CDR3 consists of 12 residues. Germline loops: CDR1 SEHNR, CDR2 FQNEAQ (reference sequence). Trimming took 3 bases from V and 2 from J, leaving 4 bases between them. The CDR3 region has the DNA TGTGCCAGCAGCTTTTCTCAAGAGACCCAGTACTTC. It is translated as CASSFSQETQYF. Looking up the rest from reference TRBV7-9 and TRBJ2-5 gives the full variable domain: DTGVSQNPRHKITKRGQNVTFRCDPISEHNRLYWYRQTLGQGPEFLTYFQNEAQLEKSRLLSDRFSAERPKGSFSTLEIQRTEQGDSAMYLCASSFSQETQYFGPGTRLLVL.